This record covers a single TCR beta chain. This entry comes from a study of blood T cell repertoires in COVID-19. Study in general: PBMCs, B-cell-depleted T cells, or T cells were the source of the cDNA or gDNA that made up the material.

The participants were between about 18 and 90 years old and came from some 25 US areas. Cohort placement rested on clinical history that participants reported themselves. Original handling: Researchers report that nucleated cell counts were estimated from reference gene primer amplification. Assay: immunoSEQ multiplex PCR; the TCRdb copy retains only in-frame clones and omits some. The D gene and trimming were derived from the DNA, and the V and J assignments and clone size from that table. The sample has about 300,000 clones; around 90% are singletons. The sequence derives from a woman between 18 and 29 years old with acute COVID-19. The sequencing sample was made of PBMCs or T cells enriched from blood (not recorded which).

In DNA form, the CDR3 reads TGTGCCAGCAGCGTACTGTCAGAGAACACTGAAGCTTTCTTT. Its protein is CASSVLSENTEAFF. This chain connects TRBV9 to TRBJ1-1, with D uncertain. Trimming shortened V by 1 base and J by 1 base, and 8 bases separated the two germline ends. The germline V gene encodes CDR1 SGDLS and CDR2 YYNGEE. The CDR3 covers 14 residues.